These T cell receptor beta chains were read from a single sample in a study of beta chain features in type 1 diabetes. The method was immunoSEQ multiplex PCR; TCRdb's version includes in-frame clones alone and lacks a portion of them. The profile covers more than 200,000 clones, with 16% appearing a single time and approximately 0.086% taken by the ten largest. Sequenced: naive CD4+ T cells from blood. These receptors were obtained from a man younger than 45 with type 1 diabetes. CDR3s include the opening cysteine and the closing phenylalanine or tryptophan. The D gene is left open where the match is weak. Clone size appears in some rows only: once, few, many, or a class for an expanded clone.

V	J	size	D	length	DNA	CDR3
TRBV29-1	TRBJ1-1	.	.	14	TGCAGCGTTGACGGCCACTCTTCGGTCGCTGAAGCTTTCTTT	CSVDGHSSVAEAFF
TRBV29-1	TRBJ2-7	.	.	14	TGCAGCGTTGAAGGATCCAGGGGACCCTACGAGCAGTACTTC	CSVEGSRGPYEQYF
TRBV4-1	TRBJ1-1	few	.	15	TGCGCCAGCAGCCAAGTCGACCAGTGGAACACTGAAGCTTTCTTT	CASSQVDQWNTEAFF
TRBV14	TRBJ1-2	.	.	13	TGTGCCAGCAGCCCCGGGACGGCATATGGCTACACCTTC	CASSPGTAYGYTF
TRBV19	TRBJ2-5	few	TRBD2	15	TGTGCCAGTAGTTTACTAGCGGAGTCACAAGAGACCCAGTACTTC	CASSLLAESQETQYF
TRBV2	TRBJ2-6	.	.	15	TGTGCCAGCAACCGGCTGAGCTCTGGGGCCAACGTCCTGACTTTC	CASNRLSSGANVLTF
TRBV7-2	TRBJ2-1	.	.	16	TGTGCCAGCAGCAACAGGGACACGTCCTCCTACAATGAGCAGTTCTTC	CASSNRDTSSYNEQFF
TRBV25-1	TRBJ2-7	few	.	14	TGTGCCAGCAGTGAACCGGGGCTGAGTAACGAGCAGTACTTC	CASSEPGLSNEQYF
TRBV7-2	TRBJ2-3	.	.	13	TGTGCCAGCAGCCGAATCTCAACAGATACGCAGTATTTT	CASSRISTDTQYF
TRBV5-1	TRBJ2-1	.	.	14	TGCGCCAGCAGCTTAGGACAGACGGGGAATGAGCAGTTCTTC	CASSLGQTGNEQFF
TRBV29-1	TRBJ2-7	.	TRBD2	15	TGCAGCGTGGTTCCCGGGACTAGCGGGGGCTACGAGCAGTACTTC	CSVVPGTSGGYEQYF
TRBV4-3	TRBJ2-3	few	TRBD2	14	TGCGCCAGCAGCCAAATAGCGGGAGAAGATACGCAGTATTTT	CASSQIAGEDTQYF
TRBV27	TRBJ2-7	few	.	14	TGTGCCAGCAGTTTTCGACGGTTTGGGTACGAGCAGTACTTC	CASSFRRFGYEQYF
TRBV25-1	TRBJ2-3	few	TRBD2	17	TGTGCCAGCAGTGAATACGGGACTACGACGAAAGGGGATACGCAGTATTTT	CASSEYGTTTKGDTQYF
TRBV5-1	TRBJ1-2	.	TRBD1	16	TGCGCCAGCAGCGCCGGGACAGGGAAACATAACTATGGCTACACCTTC	CASSAGTGKHNYGYTF
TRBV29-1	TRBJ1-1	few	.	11	TGCAGCGTTGAATTAGGGACTGAAGCTTTCTTT	CSVELGTEAFF
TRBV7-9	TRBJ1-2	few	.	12	TGTGCCAGCAGCTCCGGACGAGATGGCTACACCTTC	CASSSGRDGYTF
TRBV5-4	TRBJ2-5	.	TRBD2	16	TGTGCCAGCAGCTTGGCTCGACTAGCGGGACAAGAGACCCAGTACTTC	CASSLARLAGQETQYF
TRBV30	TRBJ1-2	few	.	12	TGTGCCTGGTCCCAAACCCCGGCGGGCTACACCTTC	CAWSQTPAGYTF
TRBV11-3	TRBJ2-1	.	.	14	TGTGCCAGCAGCTGGGGACCAAGTTACAATGAGCAGTTCTTC	CASSWGPSYNEQFF
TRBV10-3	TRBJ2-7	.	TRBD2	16	TGTGCCATCAGTGCAATGGGACTAGCGGGAAAATACGAGCAGTACTTC	CAISAMGLAGKYEQYF
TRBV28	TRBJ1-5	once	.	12	TGTGCCAGCAGTCAGCTCGATCAGCCCCAGCATTTT	CASSQLDQPQHF
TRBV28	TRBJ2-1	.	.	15	TGTGCCAGCAGTTTTGGGGGGAGGATGCGGAATGAGCAGTTCTTC	CASSFGGRMRNEQFF
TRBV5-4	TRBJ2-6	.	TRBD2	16	TGTGCCAGCACAGCAGCGGGAGCATATGGGGCCAACGTCCTGACTTTC	CASTAAGAYGANVLTF
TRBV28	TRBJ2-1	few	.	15	TGTGCCAGCAGTTTCTTGACAGGATATATGAATGAGCAGTTCTTC	CASSFLTGYMNEQFF
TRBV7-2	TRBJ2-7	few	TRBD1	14	TGTGCCAGCAGCTTAAAAGGGGGCACAGGGGAGCAGTACTTC	CASSLKGGTGEQYF
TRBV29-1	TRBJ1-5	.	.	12	TGCAGCGTTATGCAGGGCAATCAGCCCCAGCATTTT	CSVMQGNQPQHF